The TCR beta chain described here comes from a study of CD8+CD57+ T cells in acquired aplastic anemia. General study findings and limits: In the patients, CD8+CD57+ cells came out less diverse than the total CD4+ and CD8+ pools.

This clonotype has a handful of counts. Its specificity is unknown. Genomic DNA, serving as template, underwent TCR beta VDJ and CDR3 profiling. One entry per CDR3 protein results from TCRdb running MiXCR on the reads. The table shows roughly 20,000 distinct CDR3 sequences, with approximately 37% occurring only once. The CDR3 consists of 13 residues. Trimming removed 7 bases at V and 0 bases at J, with 9 bases between. The germline V gene has CDR1 MNHEY and CDR2 SVGAGI. Flow cytometry had shown expanded CD8+CD57+ cells in the patients chosen for sequencing. Sequencing was done on a sample of CD8+CD57+ T cells sorted from PBMCs. The subset: bead-enriched CD8+CD57+ effector memory T cells from SAA patients. This receptor was identified in a human donor with aplastic anemia. The V and J genes are TRBV6-5 and TRBJ2-5, with D possibly matching TRBD2 (6 bases). The CDR3: CASTRDYQETQYF. Written as DNA, the CDR3 is TGTGCCAGCACTCGGGACTACCAAGAGACCCAGTACTTC.